The 10 T cell receptor beta chains presented below share a single source sample, sequenced in a study of early T cells in non-severe SARS-CoV-2 infection. MiXCR was run by TCRdb on the 5' RACE reads, yielding one entry per CDR3 protein. The sample gives about 22,000 distinct CDR3 sequences, roughly 4.7% of which show up once; approximately 8.3% is in the top ten. Sequenced material: whole blood. The source of these receptors is an adult who was a healthcare worker with PCR-confirmed SARS-CoV-2 infection or an uninfected control (not recorded which).

This clonotype was seen repeatedly, ten times or more. This chain links TRBV2 with TRBJ2-5; D gene uncertain. CDR1 is SNHLY and CDR2 is FYNNEI in the germline V gene. This CDR3 is 12 amino acids long. V lost 8 bases, J lost 1 base, and 8 bases lay in between. CDR3 loop: CASSWTQETQYF. The CDR3 nucleotides read TGTGCCAGCTCTTGGACCCAAGAGACCCAGTACTTC. The entire variable domain, with the rest obtained from reference TRBV2 and TRBJ2-5, is as follows: EPEVTQTPSHQVTQMGQEVILRCVPISNHLYFYWYRQILGQKVEFLVSFYNNEISEKSEIFDDQFSVERPDGSNFTLKIRSTKLEDSAMYFCASSWTQETQYFGPGTRLLVL.

This clonotype came up many times. The rearrangement uses TRBV28 and TRBJ1-1, with D maybe TRBD1 (5 bases). This CDR3 is built from 12 residues. The V gene lost 1 base and the J gene lost 11 bases, with 11 bases spanning the gap. Germline-derived CDR1 and CDR2 are MDHEN and SYDVKM. CDR3 sequence: CASSLSGRDAFF. The CDR3 nucleotides read TGTGCCAGCAGTTTATCGGGCAGGGATGCTTTCTTT.

This clonotype was recorded at least ten times. The rearrangement links TRBV7-2 to TRBJ2-7; D is unresolved. CDR3 length: 13 residues. The V end lost 3 bases, the J end lost 5 bases, and 11 bases lay between the germline ends. From germline, CDR1 is SGHTA and CDR2 FQGNSA. CDR3 in amino acids: CASSFVLGNEQYF. CDR3 in DNA: TGTGCCAGCAGCTTTGTACTGGGGAACGAGCAGTACTTC.

This clonotype was counted only a few times. V usage is TRBV3-1 and J usage is TRBJ2-7, with a possible D match to TRBD1 (6 bases). CDR1 LGHDT and CDR2 YNNKEL come from the germline V gene (reference sequence). Trimming stripped 2 bases from V and 5 bases from J, with 13 bases between. This CDR3 has 14 residues. This CDR3 reads CASSQTRTVHEQYF. In DNA, the CDR3 is TGTGCCAGCAGCCAAACTCGGACAGTTCACGAGCAGTACTTC.

This clonotype was observed at least ten times. The chain is built from TRBV4-3 and TRBJ1-3; D gene uncertain. Germline V gene sequence: CDR1 LGHNA, CDR2 YSLEER. There are 15 residues in the CDR3. With 1 base removed from V and 7 bases from J, the gap between germline ends came to 14 bases. Here the CDR3 reads CASSQGGSWTNTIYF. CDR3 bases: TGCGCCAGCAGCCAAGGTGGCAGTTGGACTAACACCATATATTTT.

Only a few counts were recorded for this clonotype. The V call is TRBV20-1, the J call TRBJ1-1, with D possibly matching TRBD1 (6 bases). V was shortened by 6 bases and J by 3 bases, with 20 bases between the two germline ends. CDR1 and CDR2 (germline): DFQATT, SNEGSKA (reference sequence). The CDR3 length is 15 residues. Here the CDR3 reads CSAPLGGLRDTEAFF. For the CDR3, the DNA is TGCAGTGCCCCCTTGGGGGGGCTTAGGGACACTGAAGCTTTCTTT.

The chain combines TRBV14 with TRBJ1-5; D is unclear. The V gene's germline CDR1 is SGHDN and CDR2 FVKESK. The CDR3 loop spans 14 amino acids. Between the trimmed V and J ends, which lost 1 base and 7 bases, there was a span of 11 bases. CDR3 in amino acids: CASSQGGVTQPQHF. CDR3 in DNA: TGTGCCAGCAGCCAAGGCGGGGTAACGCAGCCCCAGCATTTT.

This clonotype was counted at least ten times. The chain carries TRBV13 and TRBJ2-7; 9 bases are a match to TRBD1. The trim removed 0 bases at V and 4 bases at J, leaving 16 bases unmatched. The CDR3 runs to 19 residues. CDR1 is PRHDT, CDR2 FYEKMQ, per germline (reference sequence). This CDR3 reads CASSLGQATTGGSLYEQYF. The CDR3 nucleotides are TGTGCCAGCAGCTTAGGCCAGGCTACTACAGGGGGCTCCCTGTACGAGCAGTACTTC.

This clonotype was seen at least ten times. The chain combines TRBV9 with TRBJ2-6, with D possibly being TRBD1 (5 bases). The germline CDR1 and CDR2 sequences are SGDLS and YYNGEE. There are 16 residues in the CDR3. Trimming took 4 bases from V and 0 from J, leaving 11 bases between them. This chain's CDR3 is CASSQDRTSGANVLTF. DNA of the CDR3: TGTGCCAGCAGCCAAGACAGAACCTCTGGGGCCAACGTCCTGACTTTC.

This clonotype was observed at least ten times. V usage is TRBV20-1 and J usage is TRBJ1-5; D may be TRBD1 (6 bases). There are 16 residues in the CDR3. Looked up from germline, CDR1 is DFQATT and CDR2 is SNEGSKA (reference sequence). Trimming stripped 2 bases from V and 4 bases from J, with 18 bases between. CDR3 in amino acids: CSARTTGGAGNQPQHF. The CDR3, as DNA: TGCAGTGCTAGAACCACCGGGGGGGCTGGTAATCAGCCCCAGCATTTT.